A single sample gave rise to the 29 T cell receptor beta chains below, sequenced in a study of cytomegalovirus exposure and HLA in healthy donors. PCR used 60 Vbeta primers and 13 Jbeta primers. Only in-frame clones appear in the TCRdb table, and some are missing; sequencing was by immunoSEQ multiplex PCR. Of 150,000 to 200,000 clones listed, about 77% are singletons. The material sequenced was PBMCs. The receptors originated from a man aged 18 to 29 in good health and CMV-seropositive.

The chain employs TRBV19 and TRBJ2-3; 7 bases fit TRBD2. This CDR3 has 15 amino acids. The V and J ends lost 4 bases and 6 bases, in that order; junction bases with no gene match: 10. Germline CDR1 LNHDA, CDR2 SQIVND (reference sequence). CDR3 sequence reads: CASSTVAGVGDTQYF. The CDR3 DNA is TGTGCCAGTAGTACAGTCGCGGGGGTGGGCGATACGCAGTATTTT.

V gene TRBV10-2 combines with J gene TRBJ2-3; 8 bases fit TRBD1. V gave up 8 bases and J gave up 7 bases; unmatched junction bases: 8. The CDR3 sequence is 13 residues long. CDR1 and CDR2 from the germline V gene are WSHSY and SAAADI. The CDR3 spells CASLRGLEYTQYF. The DNA of the CDR3 is TGCGCCAGCCTCAGGGGGCTGGAGTATACGCAGTATTTT.

J is TRBJ1-2 and V is TRBV9, with 8 bases aligning to TRBD1. The trim removed 2 bases at V and 7 bases at J, leaving 13 bases unmatched. The CDR3 loop spans 16 amino acids. Germline CDR1 reads SGDLS; CDR2 reads YYNGEE. The CDR3 DNA reads as TGTGCCAGCAGCGTGGGGTCGGGACAGGACGGGGGTGGCTACACCTTC. Protein product: CASSVGSGQDGGGYTF.

Comments on this clone: This CDR3 is missing its conserved last phenylalanine or tryptophan, likely due to a read error. The rearrangement uses TRBV19 and TRBJ1-6; 8 bases map to TRBD1. CDR3 length: 14 amino acids. From germline, CDR1 is LNHDA and CDR2 SQIVND (reference sequence). The junction had 5 bases not matched to a gene; V was cut back by 7 bases and J by 6 bases. The CDR3 sequence: CASNPTGVNSPLHL. In DNA, the CDR3 is TGTGCCAGTAACCCGACAGGGGTTAATTCACCCCTCCACCTT.

The rearrangement uses TRBV28 and TRBJ1-3; tentatively, D is TRBD1 (6 bases). The CDR3 extends over 15 amino acids. V gave up 7 bases and J gave up 2 bases, with 15 bases separating them. Per germline, CDR1 MDHEN and CDR2 SYDVKM. The CDR3 DNA is TGTGCCAGCATCCGGGGGGGCCCCACTGGAAACACCATATATTTT. Translation gives CASIRGGPTGNTIYF.

This chain links TRBV7-6 with TRBJ2-7; 8 bases match TRBD2. V lost 4 bases and J lost 6; bases outside the gene matches: 2. CDR3 length equals 12 residues. Germline CDR1 is SGHVS and CDR2 is FNYEAQ. The CDR3, as DNA: TGTGCCAGCAGCTCTCGGGGGGGCGAGCAGTACTTC. Translating gives CASSSRGGEQYF.

CDR3 DNA: TGCGCCAGCAGCCCGTCCGGGGGGAACACTGAAGCTTTCTTT. Its protein is CASSPSGGNTEAFF. The V and J genes are TRBV4-1 and TRBJ1-1; perhaps TRBD1 as D (5 bases). Germline V gene data show CDR1 as MGHRA and CDR2 as YSYEKL. The CDR3 is 14 amino acids. Deletions cut 4 bases from V and 1 base from J, with 10 bases between.

This clone has a single count. V and J are TRBV5-6 and TRBJ1-1, with 10 bases matching TRBD1. Germline V gene sequence: CDR1 SGHDT, CDR2 YYEEEE. The CDR3 has 16 amino acids. After removal of 4 bases from V and 3 bases from J, the junction contained 9 bases not matched to a gene. CDR3 amino acids: CASSPGQGVWDTEAFF. The DNA for the CDR3 is TGTGCCAGCAGCCCCGGACAGGGGGTGTGGGACACTGAAGCTTTCTTT.

This rearrangement joins TRBV7-9 to TRBJ1-2; 8 nucleotides line up with TRBD1. The CDR3 sequence is 12 residues long. V dropped 8 bases and J dropped 10; count of bases not matched to a gene: 9. The germline V gene has CDR1 SEHNR and CDR2 FQNEAQ (reference sequence). CDR3 DNA sequence: TGTGCCAGCGGCCTTTCGGACAGGGCCTACACCTTC. Protein product: CASGLSDRAYTF.

The chain uses TRBV28 and TRBJ2-7; TRBD2 is a possible D gene (6 bases). Trimming removed 5 bases at V and 9 bases at J, with 20 bases between. Germline V gene lookup returns CDR1 MDHEN and CDR2 SYDVKM. The CDR3 totals 14 residues. CDR3 sequence (DNA): TGTGCCAGCAGTGGGGGGAGACCCTACGAGCGGCAGTACTTC. Translating it yields CASSGGRPYERQYF.

The J gene is TRBJ2-3, the V gene TRBV30; possibly TRBD2 for D (5 bases). CDR1 and CDR2 (germline): GTSNPN, SVGIG (reference sequence). Trimming removed 7 bases from V and 3 bases from J, with 17 bases in between. The length of the CDR3 is 14 residues. The CDR3 region has the DNA TGTGCCTATATGGTGGAGGTCAGGACAGATACGCAGTATTTT. Its protein product is CAYMVEVRTDTQYF.

The CDR3 bases are TGTGCCAGCAGCTTAGCCCCGTCGGGTGAGCAGTACTTC. Translated: CASSLAPSGEQYF. The chain employs TRBV5-6 and TRBJ2-7; the D is unclear. Trimming pared 2 bases from V and 7 bases from J, leaving 13 bases between. The CDR3 length is 13 residues. Per the germline V gene, CDR1 is SGHDT and CDR2 is YYEEEE.

The V call is TRBV4-1, the J call TRBJ1-1; a possible D gene is TRBD1 (5 bases). Germline-derived CDR1 and CDR2 are MGHRA and YSYEKL. This CDR3 has 15 residues. Trimming took 4 bases from V and 0 from J, leaving 12 bases between them. The CDR3 region has the DNA TGCGCCAGCAGCCGCGCGGGGGATATGAACACTGAAGCTTTCTTT. Translated: CASSRAGDMNTEAFF.

This chain links TRBV10-3 with TRBJ2-5, with D uncertain. The J call may not be correct, given that the DNA end is closer to TRBJ2-7. CDR1 and CDR2 from the germline V gene are ENHRY and SYGVKD. The length of the CDR3 is 14 residues. The CDR3 sequence is CAISESEATYEQYF. As DNA, the CDR3 is TGTGCCATCAGTGAAAGTGAAGCGACCTACGAGCAGTACTTC.

About this clone itself: The junction departs from the called germline gene at one end, perhaps through a read error. This chain uses TRBV6-1 with TRBJ2-1; D possibly corresponds to TRBD2 (5 bases). This CDR3 has 12 amino acids. Per germline, CDR1 MNHNS and CDR2 SASEGT. In nucleotides, the CDR3 is TGTGCCAGCAGTGCGAGCGGTCATGAGCAGCTCTTC. This sequence encodes CASSASGHEQLF.

V is TRBV27 and J is TRBJ2-3; 11 nucleotides match TRBD2. J gave up 1 base and V 9 bases, and 6 bases lay outside the gene matches. The CDR3 contains 15 residues. Germline CDR1 MNHEY, CDR2 SMNVEV (reference sequence). The CDR3 region is CASGGLADGTDTQYF. As DNA, the CDR3 is TGTGCCAGTGGGGGACTAGCGGACGGCACAGATACGCAGTATTTT.

The chain has TRBV7-8 and TRBJ1-5, with D unclear. The V end was cut by 1 base, the J end by 0 bases, with 10 bases between. The germline V gene encodes CDR1 SGHVS and CDR2 FQNEAQ. The CDR3 is made up of 16 amino acids. Here the CDR3 reads CASSLGPPVSNQPQHF. Written as DNA, the CDR3 is TGTGCCAGCAGCTTAGGTCCCCCTGTTAGCAATCAGCCCCAGCATTTT.

V gene TRBV5-1 combines with J gene TRBJ2-7; tentative D call: TRBD2 (6 bases). Germline CDR1 and CDR2: SGHRS and YFSETQ. Trimming cost V 1 base and J 4 bases, with 15 bases left between them. The CDR3 is 15 amino acids. CDR3 residues: CASSLMPGVGYEQYF. For the CDR3, the DNA is TGCGCCAGCAGCTTGATGCCGGGGGTCGGATACGAGCAGTACTTC.

In regard to this clone: Because it lacks the conserved phenylalanine or tryptophan at the end, this CDR3 is likely a read error. Other DNA sequences in the sample encode the same CDR3. The chain joins TRBV6-1 to TRBJ1-6; D is ambiguous. Trimming took off 2 bases at V and 13 bases at J, with 9 bases between the two ends. Germline V gene lookup returns CDR1 MNHNS and CDR2 SASEGT. The length of the CDR3 is 12 residues. The CDR3 loop reads CASSETYEPLHL. DNA for the CDR3: TGTGCCAGCAGTGAAACTTACGAGCCCCTCCACCTT.

The CDR3 nucleotides are TGTGCCAGCAGCTGGGGGGAGGAAAAACTGTTTTTT. It translates to CASSWGEEKLFF. The J gene is TRBJ1-4, the V gene TRBV5-6; maybe TRBD1 (5 bases). This CDR3 is 12 amino acids long. V dropped 3 bases and J dropped 8 bases, with 8 bases sitting between them. Per germline, CDR1 SGHDT and CDR2 YYEEEE. The complete variable domain, with remaining parts taken from reference TRBV5-6 and TRBJ1-4, reads DAGVTQSPTHLIKTRGQQVTLRCSPKSGHDTVSWYQQALGQGPQFIFQYYEEEERQRGNFPDRFSGHQFPNYSSELNVNALLLGDSALYLCASSWGEEKLFFGSGTQLSVL.

The chain joins TRBV27 to TRBJ2-7; D perhaps matches TRBD2 (6 bases). Germline V CDR1 and CDR2: MNHEY, SMNVEV (reference sequence). This CDR3 region has 17 residues. The V gene lost 4 bases and the J gene lost 0 bases, with 19 bases spanning the gap. CDR3 DNA sequence: TGTGCCAGCAGTTCCCGATCACTAGTGGGGGGCTCCTACGAGCAGTACTTC. Protein product: CASSSRSLVGGSYEQYF.

V gene TRBV25-1 combines with J gene TRBJ1-4; D unresolved. The V and J ends lost 8 bases and 8 bases respectively, with 21 bases between them. The germline V gene has CDR1 MGHDK and CDR2 SYGVNS. CDR3 length: 15 amino acids. The DNA of the CDR3 is TGTGCCAGCGGGTGGGAGGCAGCCGCGGGCGAAAAACTGTTTTTT. Its protein is CASGWEAAAGEKLFF.

The sample holds one count of this clone. The chain employs TRBV7-9 and TRBJ1-1; no firm D call. The CDR3 consists of 13 residues. V lost 3 bases and J 4 bases, leaving 9 bases between the germline ends. CDR1 is SEHNR and CDR2 is FQNEAQ in the germline V gene (reference sequence). This CDR3 is CASSFGVGTEAFF. CDR3 coding DNA: TGTGCCAGCAGCTTCGGGGTAGGCACTGAAGCTTTCTTT.

The V call is TRBV28, the J call TRBJ2-7, with a weak D call TRBD2 (7 bases). This CDR3 is built from 15 residues. The V gene lost 5 bases and the J gene lost 7 bases, with 21 bases spanning the gap. Germline CDR1 is MDHEN and CDR2 is SYDVKM. The CDR3 nucleotides read TGTGCCAGCAGTGACCCTCAGGGAGGGGGATGGGAGCAGTACTTC. Protein sequence: CASSDPQGGGWEQYF.

V usage is TRBV10-2 and J usage is TRBJ2-5; D may be TRBD1 (7 bases). Germline CDR1 reads WSHSY; CDR2 reads SAAADI. The CDR3 has 14 residues. Trimming cost V 6 bases and J 4 bases, with 15 bases left between them. The CDR3: CASSPTGRTETQYF. The DNA of the CDR3 is TGCGCCAGCAGCCCGACAGGGAGGACAGAGACCCAGTACTTC.

V usage is TRBV19 and J usage is TRBJ2-3; 7 nucleotides line up with TRBD1. Germline V gene data show CDR1 as LNHDA and CDR2 as SQIVND (reference sequence). Trimming at V came to 4 bases and at J to 6 bases, leaving 4 bases not matched to a gene. This CDR3 region has 13 residues. CDR3 DNA: TGTGCCAGTAGTACCAGGGGGTCCGATACGCAGTATTTT. Amino acids: CASSTRGSDTQYF.

The chain recombines TRBV4-3 with TRBJ2-1; 10 bases fit TRBD2. V trimming: 0 bases; J trimming: 0 bases; junction bases outside the gene matches: 11. The CDR3 contains 20 residues. Germline lookup yields CDR1 LGHNA and CDR2 YSLEER. The CDR3 DNA reads as TGCGCCAGCAGCCAAGATGTGAATAGCGGGAGGAGGAGCTCCTACAATGAGCAGTTCTTC. This encodes CASSQDVNSGRRSSYNEQFF.

The rearrangement uses TRBV14 and TRBJ2-7, with 7 bases matching TRBD1. This CDR3 has 14 residues. The trim removed 3 bases at V and 7 bases at J, leaving 9 bases unmatched. Germline V lookup: CDR1 SGHDN, CDR2 FVKESK. CDR3 DNA: TGTGCCAGCAGCCAGGTGACAGGGATGGGGGAGCAGTACTTC. Translation gives CASSQVTGMGEQYF.

This clone was picked up a small number of times. The chain is built from TRBV28 and TRBJ1-5; D uncertain. The CDR3 is 13 amino acids. Between the trimmed V and J ends, which lost 11 bases and 4 bases, there was a span of 15 bases. CDR1 MDHEN and CDR2 SYDVKM come from the germline V gene. Written as DNA, the CDR3 is TGTGCCCTCCGGAGAGGACTAAATCAGCCCCAGCATTTT. Its translation: CALRRGLNQPQHF.